These 20 T cell receptor beta chains were all obtained from the same sample, sequenced in a study of blood T cell repertoires in COVID-19. The assay was immunoSEQ multiplex PCR, and TCRdb's table has in-frame clones only and misses some. The sample lists about 270,000 clones, 75% to 90% occurring once. The sample consisted of PBMCs or T cells enriched from blood (not recorded which). These receptors came from a woman younger than 30 who had recovered from COVID-19.

This sequence joins TRBV6-1 and TRBJ2-1, with 14 bases identical to TRBD2. V dropped 4 bases and J dropped 0; count of bases not matched to a gene: 2. Germline CDR1 MNHNS, CDR2 SASEGT. The length of the CDR3 is 17 residues. CDR3 nucleotide sequence: TGTGCCAGCAGTGGGGGACTAGCGGGGGACTCCTACAATGAGCAGTTCTTC. Translation gives CASSGGLAGDSYNEQFF.

The gene calls are TRBV15 and TRBJ2-3; 8 nucleotides agree with TRBD2. This CDR3 has 15 residues. Losses at the gene ends were 4 bases for V and 4 bases for J; bases not matched to a gene: 7. Per the germline V gene, CDR1 is LNHNV and CDR2 is YYDKDF (reference sequence). The CDR3 reads CATSTRREGADTQYF. CDR3 bases: TGTGCCACCAGCACCCGCCGGGAGGGGGCAGATACGCAGTATTTT.

The J gene is TRBJ2-1, the V gene TRBV6-5; 8 bases fit TRBD1. This CDR3 is built from 13 residues. With 6 bases clipped from V and 8 bases from J, the junction kept 6 bases outside the gene matches. Looked up from germline, CDR1 is MNHEY and CDR2 is SVGAGI. In nucleotides, the CDR3 is TGTGCCAGCAGGGACAGGGTGAGGGATGAGCAGTTCTTC. Translation: CASRDRVRDEQFF.

To note about this clone: Other DNA sequences in this sample translate to the same CDR3. This chain connects TRBV20-1 to TRBJ1-1; D is uncertain. CDR3 length: 11 amino acids. The V gene's germline CDR1 is DFQATT and CDR2 SNEGSKA (reference sequence). The DNA for the CDR3 is TGCAGCGCATCCCGCGGGACTGAAGCTTTCTTT. It codes for CSASRGTEAFF.

The V and J genes are TRBV12-5 and TRBJ1-2; 7 nucleotides agree with TRBD1. The V segment lost 9 bases and the J segment 2 bases; nucleotides outside the gene matches: 9. The germline V gene encodes CDR1 LGHNT and CDR2 FRNRAP. The CDR3 consists of 14 residues. The CDR3 spells CASQLTGTNYGYTF. Written as DNA, the CDR3 is TGTGCTAGCCAGCTGACAGGGACCAACTATGGCTACACCTTC.

V and J are TRBV2 and TRBJ2-5, with 7 positions matching TRBD2. The CDR3 extends over 17 amino acids. Losses at the gene ends were 5 bases for V and 5 bases for J; bases not matched to a gene: 17. Germline V gene lookup returns CDR1 SNHLY and CDR2 FYNNEI. The CDR3: CASSLSPGLGGVETQYF. In DNA form, the CDR3 reads TGTGCCAGCAGTCTTTCTCCTGGACTAGGAGGAGTTGAGACCCAGTACTTC. The variable domain in full, with the rest retrieved from reference TRBV2 and TRBJ2-5, is EPEVTQTPSHQVTQMGQEVILRCVPISNHLYFYWYRQILGQKVEFLVSFYNNEISEKSEIFDDQFSVERPDGSNFTLKIRSTKLEDSAMYFCASSLSPGLGGVETQYFGPGTRLLVL.

The chain employs TRBV6-5 and TRBJ2-1; D ambiguous. This CDR3 contains 13 residues. Germline V gene sequence: CDR1 MNHEY, CDR2 SVGAGI. Trimming left V 2 bases short and J 2 bases short, with 4 bases between. The CDR3 DNA follows: TGTGCCAGCAGTTACGGAGCCTACAATGAGCAGTTCTTC. This gives the protein CASSYGAYNEQFF.

CDR3 bases: TGTGCCACCAGCAGAGACACGGAGCGTTTCTATGGCTACACCTTC. Translating gives CATSRDTERFYGYTF. The rearrangement uses TRBV15 and TRBJ1-2; no definite D call. The CDR3 consists of 15 residues. The germline CDR1 and CDR2 sequences are LNHNV and YYDKDF (reference sequence). V dropped 0 bases and J dropped 4 bases, with 12 bases sitting between them.

This chain joins TRBV19 and TRBJ2-1; 12 positions agree with TRBD2. J lost 4 bases, V lost 0 bases, and 7 bases had no gene match. The CDR3 sequence is 18 residues long. Germline CDR1 reads LNHDA; CDR2 reads SQIVND (reference sequence). CDR3 in DNA: TGTGCCAGTAGTATAGATTCCCAAGGACTAGCGGGGTACAATGAGCAGTTCTTC. It encodes CASSIDSQGLAGYNEQFF.

The rearrangement joins TRBV4-2 to TRBJ1-2; 10 nucleotides match TRBD1. With V trimmed by 0 bases and J by 8 bases, 6 bases remained unmatched. The CDR3 is 15 residues long. Germline V gene sequence: CDR1 LGHNA, CDR2 YNFKEQ. Here the CDR3 DNA reads TGTGCCAGCAGCCAAGATCCCGGGACAGGGGAAGGCTACACCTTC. Amino acid sequence: CASSQDPGTGEGYTF.

The CDR3 DNA follows: TGTGCCAGCTATGGGGGGTCTGGCACTGAAGCTTTCTTT. As protein: CASYGGSGTEAFF. The chain couples TRBV2 to TRBJ1-1; a weak D match, TRBD1 (5 bases). There are 13 residues in the CDR3. Germline-derived CDR1 and CDR2 are SNHLY and FYNNEI. The V end lost 8 bases, the J end lost 4 bases, and 14 bases lay between the germline ends.

The table lists this clone with a few counts. The chain recombines TRBV5-4 with TRBJ1-2; D unclear. V lost 4 bases, J lost 8 bases, and 12 bases lay in between. This CDR3 contains 12 residues. Germline V gives CDR1 SGHNT, CDR2 YYREEE (reference sequence). The CDR3 loop is CASSLNVEGYTF. The DNA of the CDR3 is TGTGCCAGCAGCCTGAACGTCGAGGGCTACACCTTC.

The rearrangement joins TRBV7-9 to TRBJ2-1; 9 nucleotides agree with TRBD2. Germline CDR1 is SEHNR and CDR2 is FQNEAQ (reference sequence). The CDR3 is made up of 17 amino acids. Unmatched junction bases numbered 12, after V lost 3 bases and J lost 6 bases. The CDR3 region is CASSFLPRGGLVNEQFF. Written as DNA, the CDR3 is TGTGCCAGCAGCTTTCTGCCGCGGGGGGGCCTTGTCAATGAGCAGTTCTTC.

A single count supports this clone. The chain couples TRBV5-4 to TRBJ1-2; TRBD1 aligns across 7 bases. CDR1 and CDR2 (germline): SGHNT, YYREEE (reference sequence). Losses at the gene ends were 3 bases for V and 7 bases for J; bases not matched to a gene: 9. This CDR3 has 14 amino acids. The CDR3 DNA reads TGTGCCAGCAGCTCTACCGGGACAGTCGGTGGCTACACCTTC. It specifies CASSSTGTVGGYTF.

The chain employs TRBV5-1 and TRBJ1-1; D may be TRBD1 (5 bases). The germline V and J ends were trimmed by 4 bases and 1 base, with 14 bases remaining between them. Germline CDR1 is SGHRS and CDR2 is YFSETQ. The CDR3 is 15 amino acids. The CDR3 region is CASSRRWGTNTEAFF. The CDR3 DNA is TGCGCCAGCAGCCGAAGGTGGGGCACGAACACTGAAGCTTTCTTT.

The V and J genes are TRBV6-6 and TRBJ1-2, with 8 bases lining up with TRBD1. The V gene's germline CDR1 is MNHNY and CDR2 SVGAGI (reference sequence). The CDR3 sequence is 12 residues long. J lost 8 bases, V lost 3 bases, and 2 bases had no gene match. CDR3 residues: CASSYDRGGYTF. DNA for the CDR3: TGTGCCAGCAGTTATGACAGGGGAGGCTACACCTTC.

The chain joins TRBV6-5 to TRBJ1-2, with D tentatively TRBD1 (5 bases). Germline V CDR1 and CDR2: MNHEY, SVGAGI. Trimming took 4 bases from V and 4 from J, leaving 16 bases between them. There are 15 residues in the CDR3. The CDR3 region is CASSSMGREGYGYTF. The DNA of the CDR3 is TGTGCCAGCAGTTCTATGGGCAGGGAGGGCTATGGCTACACCTTC.

The chain has TRBV5-6 and TRBJ1-1; the D is unclear. CDR3 size: 11 residues. Looked up from germline, CDR1 is SGHDT and CDR2 is YYEEEE. Trimming removed 4 bases at V and 4 bases at J, with 5 bases between. This chain's CDR3 is CASSLGTEAFF. The CDR3 DNA is TGTGCCAGCAGCCTCGGCACTGAAGCTTTCTTT.

Worth noting for this clone: The same CDR3 is also encoded by other DNA sequences in this sample. The genes are TRBV28 and TRBJ1-5; weak D call: TRBD1 (6 bases). The CDR3 has 15 residues. Per the germline V gene, CDR1 is MDHEN and CDR2 is SYDVKM. Trimming took off 6 bases at V and 0 bases at J, with 12 bases between the two ends. CDR3 sequence: CASRRGGPSNQPQHF. The CDR3 DNA sequence: TGTGCCAGCAGGAGGGGGGGACCTAGCAATCAGCCCCAGCATTTT.

The genes are TRBV4-2 and TRBJ1-2, with a possible D match to TRBD1 (6 bases). The CDR3 consists of 12 residues. Germline loops: CDR1 LGHNA, CDR2 YNFKEQ. V was cut by 4 bases and J by 6 bases, with 9 bases left in between. CDR3: CASSLDRNGYTF. The CDR3 DNA is TGTGCCAGCAGCCTCGACAGGAATGGCTACACCTTC.